The 14 T cell receptor beta chains below all came from one sample that was sequenced in a study of OX40 agonist ivuxolimab in advanced cancers. Clones were sequenced by immunoSEQ multiplex PCR, and TCRdb holds only the in-frame ones, with some missing. This sample has 50,000 or so clones; over 80% occur once, and the top ten carry approximately 4.5%. This sample comprised CD4+ or CD8+ T cells sorted from blood, obtained in a trial of the OX40 agonist ivuxolimab. These receptors all stem from an adult with an advanced solid tumor such as melanoma, head and neck, liver or kidney cancer.

V gene TRBV7-2 combines with J gene TRBJ1-5; D might be TRBD1 (5 bases). CDR1 is SGHTA, CDR2 FQGNSA, per germline. V was shortened by 1 base and J by 7 bases, with 14 bases between the two germline ends. The CDR3 totals 15 residues. The CDR3, as DNA: TGTGCCAGCAGCTTAGAGGGGACCCGGGGACAGCCCCAGCATTTT. It codes for CASSLEGTRGQPQHF.

J is TRBJ2-3 and V is TRBV5-1, with 13 positions matching TRBD2. This CDR3 contains 16 residues. Looked up from germline, CDR1 is SGHRS and CDR2 is YFSETQ. The ends lost 6 bases at V and 3 bases at J; junction bases unmatched: 7. CDR3 bases: TGCGCCAGCACCCCGATGGGACTAGCGGGGACAGATACGCAGTATTTT. Its translation is CASTPMGLAGTDTQYF. Together with reference TRBV5-1 and TRBJ2-3, the CDR3 gives the full variable domain: KAGVTQTPRYLIKTRGQQVTLSCSPISGHRSVSWYQQTPGQGLQFLFEYFSETQRNKGNFPGRFSGRQFSNSRSEMNVSTLELGDSALYLCASTPMGLAGTDTQYFGPGTRLTVL.

This chain links TRBV7-3 with TRBJ1-1; tentative D call: TRBD1 (5 bases). The ends were cut back, 4 bases at V and 4 bases at J, with 13 bases in the middle. CDR3 length: 14 residues. CDR1 is SGHTA and CDR2 is FQGTGA in the germline V gene. CDR3 protein: CASSSTGGGTEAFF. CDR3 DNA: TGTGCCAGCAGCTCTACAGGTGGAGGCACTGAAGCTTTCTTT.

This clone was recorded once. This rearrangement joins TRBV7-3 to TRBJ2-1, with 8 positions matching TRBD2. Trimming cost V 1 base and J 3 bases; bases outside gene matches: 5. The CDR3 is 16 residues long. CDR1 SGHTA and CDR2 FQGTGA come from the germline V gene. CDR3 DNA: TGTGCCAGCAGCTTAAACGGCGGGAGGAACTACAATGAGCAGTTCTTC. Translating gives CASSLNGGRNYNEQFF.

This clone was found a few times. This chain connects TRBV30 to TRBJ1-3, with 7 nucleotides matching TRBD1. Trimming at V came to 5 bases and at J to 4 bases, leaving 11 bases not matched to a gene. Per germline, CDR1 GTSNPN and CDR2 SVGIG (reference sequence). CDR3 length: 15 amino acids. In nucleotides, the CDR3 is TGTGCCTGGGGTAGGGACAGTTATCCGGGAAACACCATATATTTT. Translation: CAWGRDSYPGNTIYF. The complete variable domain, with remaining parts taken from reference TRBV30 and TRBJ1-3, reads SQTIHQWPATLVQPVGSPLSLECTVEGTSNPNLYWYRQAAGRGLQLLFYSVGIGQISSEVPQNLSASRPQDRQFILSSKKLLLSDSGFYLCAWGRDSYPGNTIYFGEGSWLTVV.

The chain employs TRBV10-3 and TRBJ1-3; 7 bases match TRBD1. V was clipped by 7 bases and J by 0 bases; unmatched bases: 6. There are 15 residues in the CDR3. In germline, CDR1 is ENHRY, CDR2 SYGVKD. CDR3 residues: CAIMTGPSSGNTIYF. DNA for the CDR3: TGTGCCATCATGACAGGGCCGAGCTCTGGAAACACCATATATTTT.

The V gene is TRBV9, the J gene TRBJ2-2; D perhaps matches TRBD1 (5 bases). The CDR3 totals 16 residues. From germline, CDR1 is SGDLS and CDR2 YYNGEE. Trimming cost V 0 bases and J 2 bases, with 11 bases left between them. The CDR3 here is CASSVALRANTGELFF. The CDR3 DNA reads TGTGCCAGCAGCGTAGCGCTCAGGGCAAACACCGGGGAGCTGTTTTTT.

Only one count was recorded for this clone. This chain connects TRBV7-9 to TRBJ2-5; 9 bases align to TRBD2. This CDR3 comprises 16 residues. With 5 bases clipped from V and 5 bases from J, the junction kept 12 bases outside the gene matches. Germline V gene data show CDR1 as SEHNR and CDR2 as FQNEAQ (reference sequence). As DNA, the CDR3 is TGTGCCAGCAGCCCCTCCCAGCGGGGGGTTGTGGAGACCCAGTACTTC. It specifies CASSPSQRGVVETQYF.

This rearrangement joins TRBV5-1 to TRBJ2-1; 9 nucleotides line up with TRBD2. CDR1 and CDR2 from the germline V gene are SGHRS and YFSETQ. J lost 5 bases, V lost 0 bases, and 3 bases had no gene match. CDR3 length equals 15 residues. DNA for the CDR3: TGCGCCAGCAGCTTGGTGTTAGCGGGAGACAATGAGCAGTTCTTC. It translates to CASSLVLAGDNEQFF.

The chain employs TRBV7-3 and TRBJ2-1; D is ambiguous. V shed 5 bases and J shed 8 bases, with 13 bases lying between them. The CDR3 is 13 residues long. CDR1 is SGHTA and CDR2 is FQGTGA in the germline V gene. CDR3 amino acids: CASSPVGGHEQFF. CDR3 DNA: TGTGCCAGCAGCCCAGTAGGTGGGCATGAGCAGTTCTTC.

The chain joins TRBV28 to TRBJ1-2, with TRBD1 matching 10 bases. CDR1 is MDHEN and CDR2 is SYDVKM in the germline V gene. With V trimmed by 10 bases and J by 2 bases, 4 bases remained unmatched. The CDR3 loop spans 13 amino acids. This CDR3 reads CATRTGGNYGYTF. The CDR3 DNA reads TGTGCCACCCGGACAGGGGGAAACTATGGCTACACCTTC.

The J gene is TRBJ1-5, the V gene TRBV4-2; D is undetermined. Trimming pared 0 bases from V and 10 bases from J, leaving 10 bases between. Per the germline V gene, CDR1 is LGHNA and CDR2 is YNFKEQ. The CDR3 covers 13 residues. The CDR3 sequence is CASSQDPGAPQHF. CDR3 sequence (DNA): TGTGCCAGCAGCCAAGATCCCGGAGCACCCCAGCATTTT.

The V call is TRBV28, the J call TRBJ2-4, with D possibly matching TRBD2 (6 bases). CDR1 MDHEN and CDR2 SYDVKM come from the germline V gene. CDR3 length equals 13 residues. The V end lost 2 bases, the J end lost 7 bases, and 9 bases lay between the germline ends. CDR3 loop: CASSLPSGNIQYF. The DNA of the CDR3 is TGTGCCAGCAGTTTACCCAGCGGGAACATTCAGTACTTC.

This clone was seen just once. The rearrangement uses TRBV2 and TRBJ2-1; D gene unclear. The CDR3 is made up of 11 amino acids. V was trimmed by 3 bases and J by 6 bases, leaving 3 bases between them. Per the germline V gene, CDR1 is SNHLY and CDR2 is FYNNEI. CDR3 residues: CASSERNEQFF. The CDR3 DNA is TGTGCCAGCAGTGAGCGCAATGAGCAGTTCTTC.